This TCR beta chain originates from a study of blood T cell repertoires in COVID-19. Overall study context: The samples span acute and convalescent COVID-19 from the United States, Italy and Spain. Sample material is recorded as cDNA or gDNA derived from T cells, B-cell-depleted T cells, or PBMCs.

The CDR3 length is 17 residues. Looked up from germline, CDR1 is SGDLS and CDR2 is YYNGEE. Germline trimming cut 4 bases from V and 4 bases from J; bases unmatched to any gene: 12. Original analysis: Reference gene primer amplification yielded estimated nucleated cell counts. The table came from immunoSEQ multiplex PCR; TCRdb's copy has only in-frame clones and leaves some out. V and J calls and clone size are copied from that table; D and trimming were computed from the DNA. The table records under 300,000 clones, 85% to 90% of them present only once. The origin of this receptor is a man aged 60 to 75 with acute or convalescent COVID-19. Specimen: peripheral blood. The rearrangement uses TRBV9 and TRBJ2-3; 10 bases align to TRBD2. For the CDR3, the DNA is TGTGCCAGCAGCAAAAGGCGGGCTAGCGGGAGTGCAGATACGCAGTATTTT. Amino acid sequence: CASSKRRASGSADTQYF.